A single sample is the source of the 14 T cell receptor beta chains below, sequenced in a study of blood T cell repertoires in COVID-19. TCRdb's table, derived via immunoSEQ multiplex PCR, lists solely in-frame clones and lacks some. In the table there are fewer than 400,000 clones, about 83% of which are singletons. Sequencing input: PBMCs or T cells enriched from blood (not recorded which). Source of these receptors: a woman aged 45-60 years who had recovered from COVID-19.

This clone was detected only a few times. This rearrangement joins TRBV12-3 or TRBV12-4 to TRBJ1-3; no firm D call. This CDR3 contains 12 residues. V was clipped by 6 bases and J by 4 bases, with 7 bases between them. The CDR3 sequence is CASRAGGNTIYF. In nucleotides, the CDR3 is TGTGCCAGCAGGGCGGGAGGAAACACCATATATTTT.

V usage is TRBV5-5 and J usage is TRBJ1-3, with D tentatively TRBD1 (6 bases). The CDR3 runs 14 residues. V gave up 4 bases and J gave up 2 bases, with 10 bases separating them. Germline V CDR1 and CDR2: SGHKS, YYEKEE (reference sequence). The CDR3 DNA is TGTGCCAGCAGCGCTACAGGGCCTGGAAACACCATATATTTT. As protein: CASSATGPGNTIYF. Full variable domain (remainder filled in from reference TRBV5-5 and TRBJ1-3): DAGVTQSPTHLIKTRGQQVTLRCSPISGHKSVSWYQQVLGQGPQFIFQYYEKEERGRGNFPDRFSARQFPNYSSELNVNALLLGDSALYLCASSATGPGNTIYFGEGSWLTVV.

The chain couples TRBV24-1 to TRBJ1-2; a possible D gene is TRBD1 (5 bases). The length of the CDR3 is 13 residues. The V gene's germline CDR1 is KGHDR and CDR2 SFDVKD. V shed 10 bases and J shed 4 bases, with 15 bases lying between them. The CDR3 region is CATTETDTYGYTF. The DNA of the CDR3 is TGTGCCACGACAGAAACTGACACCTATGGCTACACCTTC.

This chain connects TRBV27 to TRBJ1-1; weak D call: TRBD1 (5 bases). Trimming stripped 0 bases from V and 0 bases from J, with 11 bases between. Germline V gene data show CDR1 as MNHEY and CDR2 as SMNVEV (reference sequence). The CDR3 covers 16 residues. The CDR3 loop is CASSLSPTVLNTEAFF. The CDR3 coding sequence is TGTGCCAGCAGTTTATCTCCGACAGTGCTGAACACTGAAGCTTTCTTT.

CDR3 in DNA: TGTGCCATCAGTGAGTCGGACAGGAACACTGAAGCTTTCTTT. This encodes CAISESDRNTEAFF. This sequence joins TRBV10-3 and TRBJ1-1; TRBD1 is a possible D gene (6 bases). CDR3 length: 14 amino acids. Germline lookup yields CDR1 ENHRY and CDR2 SYGVKD. The V end was cut by 0 bases, the J end by 1 base, with 6 bases between.

J is TRBJ1-3 and V is TRBV30; D ambiguous. Germline loops: CDR1 GTSNPN, CDR2 SVGIG (reference sequence). There are 14 residues in the CDR3. The V gene lost 2 bases and the J gene lost 0 bases, with 8 bases spanning the gap. The CDR3 DNA follows: TGTGCCTGGAGTTTATTATACTCTGGAAACACCATATATTTT. Translated: CAWSLLYSGNTIYF.

The chain is built from TRBV3-1 (or the pseudogene TRBV3-2) and TRBJ2-5; tentative D call: TRBD2 (7 bases). The germline CDR1 and CDR2 sequences are LGHDT and YNNKEL (reference sequence). Trimming stripped 2 bases from V and 5 bases from J, with 9 bases between. CDR3 length: 13 residues. CDR3 sequence: CASSQRGGETQYF. The CDR3 DNA reads TGTGCCAGCAGCCAAAGGGGGGGTGAGACCCAGTACTTC.

The chain uses TRBV19 and TRBJ2-7; 9 bases are a match to TRBD1. Germline CDR1 reads LNHDA; CDR2 reads SQIVND (reference sequence). The CDR3 sequence is 13 residues long. V trimming: 6 bases; J trimming: 0 bases; junction bases outside the gene matches: 0. CDR3 coding DNA: TGTGCCAGTAGGACAGGGGGCTCCTACGAGCAGTACTTC. This gives the protein CASRTGGSYEQYF.

This chain links TRBV28 with TRBJ1-1; no reliable D call. The CDR3 is made up of 12 amino acids. Germline V gene sequence: CDR1 MDHEN, CDR2 SYDVKM. The V and J ends lost 4 bases and 7 bases respectively, with 10 bases between them. This CDR3 is CASSSYKVEAFF. For the CDR3, the DNA is TGTGCCAGCAGTTCCTATAAAGTTGAAGCTTTCTTT. The variable domain in full, with the rest retrieved from reference TRBV28 and TRBJ1-1, is DVKVTQSSRYLVKRTGEKVFLECVQDMDHENMFWYRQDPGLGLRLIYFSYDVKMKEKGDIPEGYSVSREKKERFSLILESASTNQTSMYLCASSSYKVEAFFGQGTRLTVV.

The CDR3 protein is CASSPEYLADSTGELFF. The DNA of the CDR3 is TGTGCCAGCTCACCAGAATATCTCGCGGACAGCACCGGGGAGCTGTTTTTT. The rearrangement uses TRBV18 and TRBJ2-2; D may be TRBD1 (6 bases). Trimming removed 2 bases at V and 4 bases at J, with 17 bases between. The CDR3 runs 17 residues. CDR1 is KGHSH and CDR2 is LQKENI in the germline V gene.

The chain joins TRBV5-5 to TRBJ2-5; tentatively, D is TRBD2 (7 bases). Trimming cost V 0 bases and J 5 bases, with 14 bases left between them. CDR1 is SGHKS, CDR2 YYEKEE, per germline (reference sequence). The length of the CDR3 is 15 residues. The CDR3 bases are TGTGCCAGCAGCTTGGTCGGGGGGCGTCAGGAGACCCAGTACTTC. Residues: CASSLVGGRQETQYF.

The V and J genes are TRBV28 and TRBJ1-4; possible D gene TRBD1, 5 bases. This CDR3 comprises 15 residues. CDR1 and CDR2 from the germline V gene are MDHEN and SYDVKM. Trimming shortened V by 8 bases and J by 0 bases, and 13 bases separated the two germline ends. The CDR3 DNA is TGTGCCAGCCTGGGAGGGGATGCAACTAATGAAAAACTGTTTTTT. Its protein product is CASLGGDATNEKLFF. The full variable domain, with the rest looked up from reference TRBV28 and TRBJ1-4, is DVKVTQSSRYLVKRTGEKVFLECVQDMDHENMFWYRQDPGLGLRLIYFSYDVKMKEKGDIPEGYSVSREKKERFSLILESASTNQTSMYLCASLGGDATNEKLFFGSGTQLSVL.

In regard to this clone: The sample carries other DNA sequences with the same CDR3. The V call is TRBV3-1 (or the pseudogene TRBV3-2), the J call TRBJ2-3, with 7 bases lining up with TRBD2. The V gene's germline CDR1 is LGHDT and CDR2 YNNKEL (reference sequence). The CDR3 runs 15 residues. Trimming took 1 base from V and 3 from J; bases not matched to a gene: 4. DNA for the CDR3: TGTGCCAGCAGCCAAGCCGGCGGGGGTACAGATACGCAGTATTTT. Its translation: CASSQAGGGTDTQYF.

This clone was detected once. CDR3 protein: CASSLSRGSSNQPQHF. The CDR3 DNA sequence: TGTGCCAGCAGCTTAAGCAGGGGGAGTTCCAATCAGCCCCAGCATTTT. The rearrangement joins TRBV7-2 to TRBJ1-5; 7 bases match TRBD1. The CDR3 contains 16 residues. V gave up 2 bases and J gave up 3 bases; unmatched junction bases: 7. Looked up from germline, CDR1 is SGHTA and CDR2 is FQGNSA. Using reference TRBV7-2 and TRBJ1-5 for the parts outside the CDR3, the full variable domain is GAGVSQSPSNKVTEKGKDVELRCDPISGHTALYWYRQSLGQGLEFLIYFQGNSAPDKSGLPSDRFSAERTGGSVSTLTIQRTQQEDSAVYLCASSLSRGSSNQPQHFGDGTRLSIL.